Each of the 29 T cell receptor beta chains below was sequenced from the same sample in a study of cytomegalovirus exposure and HLA in healthy donors. Both 60 Vbeta primers and 13 Jbeta primers went into the PCR. Some clones are missing from TCRdb's copy, which holds only in-frame ones; the method was immunoSEQ multiplex PCR. The profile shows under 200,000 clones, 82% of them singletons. Input material: PBMCs. The receptors were sampled from a male donor in good health and CMV-seronegative.

This chain joins TRBV27 and TRBJ2-1; D might be TRBD1 (6 bases). Germline values: CDR1 MNHEY, CDR2 SMNVEV (reference sequence). V shed 5 bases and J shed 9 bases, with 11 bases lying between them. The CDR3 has 12 residues. CDR3 sequence reads: CASSPRGGEQFF. The CDR3 DNA reads TGTGCCAGCAGTCCCAGGGGCGGTGAGCAGTTCTTC.

This chain links TRBV9 with TRBJ1-4; D uncertain. The length of the CDR3 is 15 residues. The V end lost 4 bases, the J end lost 4 bases, and 14 bases lay between the germline ends. CDR1 and CDR2 from the germline V gene are SGDLS and YYNGEE. CDR3 loop: CASSPGGVLNEKLFF. Here the CDR3 DNA reads TGTGCCAGCAGCCCCGGAGGAGTTCTTAATGAAAAACTGTTTTTT.

This clone was counted only a few times. The chain couples TRBV18 to TRBJ2-5; 9 bases fit TRBD1. Trimming removed 3 bases from V and 1 base from J; junction bases left unmatched: 6. The CDR3 extends over 16 amino acids. The germline V gene has CDR1 KGHSH and CDR2 LQKENI. The CDR3 loop reads CASSPQQGAAQETQYF. Written as DNA, the CDR3 is TGTGCCAGCTCACCTCAACAGGGGGCAGCCCAAGAGACCCAGTACTTC.

The gene calls are TRBV5-1 and TRBJ1-6; 7 bases align to TRBD1. The germline V gene encodes CDR1 SGHRS and CDR2 YFSETQ. The CDR3 is made up of 16 amino acids. V shed 4 bases, J shed 8 bases, and the junction held 12 bases outside the gene matches. The CDR3 sequence: CASSTTGTERYSPLHF. As DNA, the CDR3 is TGCGCCAGCAGCACAACCGGGACAGAGCGGTATTCACCCCTCCACTTT.

The rearrangement links TRBV7-8 to TRBJ1-1; D might be TRBD1 (6 bases). Trimming shortened V by 2 bases and J by 6 bases, and 13 bases separated the two germline ends. Germline CDR1 is SGHVS and CDR2 is FQNEAQ. This CDR3 comprises 14 residues. CDR3 region: CASSLSQGGSEAFF. The CDR3 bases are TGTGCCAGCAGCTTATCACAGGGCGGCTCTGAAGCTTTCTTT.

Comments on this clone: The identical CDR3 is also encoded by other nucleotide sequences in the sample. V gene TRBV5-4 combines with J gene TRBJ1-4; the match to TRBD1 covers 10 bases. Losses at the gene ends were 8 bases for V and 5 bases for J; bases not matched to a gene: 9. Germline V gene sequence: CDR1 SGHNT, CDR2 YYREEE (reference sequence). The CDR3 is 15 amino acids. The DNA for the CDR3 is TGTGCCAGTAGCCGAGCGGGACAGGGGAATGAAAAACTGTTTTTT. Its protein is CASSRAGQGNEKLFF.

The chain carries TRBV25-1 and TRBJ2-7; D is possibly TRBD2 (6 bases). The germline V gene encodes CDR1 MGHDK and CDR2 SYGVNS. With 4 bases removed from V and 7 bases from J, the gap between germline ends came to 14 bases. This CDR3 contains 13 residues. CDR3 amino acids: CASSGGLLWEQYF. CDR3 bases: TGTGCCAGCAGTGGGGGACTCCTTTGGGAGCAGTACTTC.

The J gene is TRBJ2-5, the V gene TRBV14; a weak D match, TRBD1 (6 bases). TRBJ2-7 matches the DNA end more closely, so the J call is doubtful. This CDR3 is 12 amino acids long. CDR1 is SGHDN and CDR2 is FVKESK in the germline V gene. CDR3 loop: CASSRDTYEQYF. The CDR3 coding sequence is TGTGCCAGCAGCCGGGACACCTACGAGCAGTACTTC.

The CDR3 nucleotides are TGTGCCAGCAGCTTAGGGGCAGGACAGTATAATGAAAAACTGTTTTTT. Residues: CASSLGAGQYNEKLFF. The V and J genes are TRBV7-6 and TRBJ1-4, with D perhaps TRBD1 (6 bases). The CDR3 loop spans 16 amino acids. V shed 1 base and J shed 4 bases, with 13 bases lying between them. Germline V gene sequence: CDR1 SGHVS, CDR2 FNYEAQ.

This clone was observed a few times. The V and J genes are TRBV11-2 and TRBJ2-7; TRBD2 aligns across 9 bases. With 4 bases clipped from V and 4 bases from J, the junction kept 11 bases outside the gene matches. The CDR3 has 16 amino acids. Germline CDR1 reads SGHAT; CDR2 reads FQNNGV. CDR3: CASSYFPSGVDYEQYF. In nucleotides, the CDR3 is TGTGCCAGCAGCTACTTCCCTAGCGGGGTGGATTACGAGCAGTACTTC.

The V and J genes are TRBV28 and TRBJ1-2; 8 positions match TRBD1. The V and J ends lost 9 bases and 4 bases, in that order; junction bases with no gene match: 1. Germline V gives CDR1 MDHEN, CDR2 SYDVKM. CDR3 length: 11 amino acids. CDR3 region: CASTGGYGYTF. Here the CDR3 DNA reads TGTGCCAGTACAGGGGGCTATGGCTACACCTTC.

The genes are TRBV13 and TRBJ1-3; 9 bases are shared with TRBD1. The CDR3 is made up of 17 amino acids. In germline, CDR1 is PRHDT, CDR2 FYEKMQ (reference sequence). The trim removed 4 bases at V and 0 bases at J, leaving 7 bases unmatched. The CDR3 loop reads CASSSRQGGTSGNTIYF. The CDR3 region has the DNA TGTGCCAGCAGCTCTAGACAGGGGGGTACCTCTGGAAACACCATATATTTT.

The CDR3 spells CASSSDRLGQFF. In DNA, the CDR3 is TGTGCCAGTAGTAGCGACAGGTTAGGGCAGTTCTTC. The rearrangement links TRBV19 to TRBJ2-1; possibly TRBD1 for D (6 bases). The CDR3 contains 12 residues. Trimming took off 4 bases at V and 12 bases at J, with 13 bases between the two ends. CDR1 and CDR2 from the germline V gene are LNHDA and SQIVND (reference sequence).

The chain couples TRBV5-1 to TRBJ2-2; the match to TRBD2 covers 7 bases. J was trimmed by 3 bases and V by 4 bases; bases with no gene match: 3. The germline V gene has CDR1 SGHRS and CDR2 YFSETQ. This CDR3 region has 14 residues. The CDR3 DNA is TGCGCCAGCAGCCGGGCGGGGGACACCGGGGAGCTGTTTTTT. It is translated as CASSRAGDTGELFF.

The gene calls are TRBV7-2 and TRBJ1-1; 9 bases are a match to TRBD1. The J segment lost 4 bases and the V segment lost 4 bases, leaving 7 bases of the junction unmatched. Germline lookup yields CDR1 SGHTA and CDR2 FQGNSA. This CDR3 spans 15 amino acids. The DNA for the CDR3 is TGTGCCAGCAGCTCTACAGGGGGCTCGGTCACTGAAGCTTTCTTT. Its protein is CASSSTGGSVTEAFF.

This clone was detected only a few times. This sequence joins TRBV5-1 and TRBJ2-1, with TRBD1 identical over 9 bases. CDR3 length: 16 amino acids. J gave up 1 base and V 4 bases, and 6 bases lay outside the gene matches. Germline V gene sequence: CDR1 SGHRS, CDR2 YFSETQ. CDR3 DNA sequence: TGCGCCAGCAGCCCCGGGACAGGGCCTTCCTACAATGAGCAGTTCTTC. This translates into CASSPGTGPSYNEQFF.

V is TRBV4-1 and J is TRBJ2-7; TRBD2 is a possible D gene (6 bases). The CDR3 covers 14 residues. Between the trimmed V and J ends, which lost 5 bases and 4 bases, there was a span of 15 bases. Germline CDR1 is MGHRA and CDR2 is YSYEKL. The CDR3 DNA follows: TGCGCCAGCAGCGAGGGACTTGGTCCATACGAGCAGTACTTC. Translation gives CASSEGLGPYEQYF.

The V and J genes are TRBV7-2 and TRBJ1-5; no definite D call. Germline V CDR1 and CDR2: SGHTA, FQGNSA. The CDR3 is made up of 15 amino acids. Trimming removed 1 base from V and 2 bases from J, with 9 bases in between. The CDR3 DNA reads TGTGCCAGCAGCTTAGTCGAGGCGGGCAATCAGCCCCAGCATTTT. The encoded protein is CASSLVEAGNQPQHF.

This clone came up once. The CDR3 reads CASSFAGLNTGELFF. Written as DNA, the CDR3 is TGTGCCAGCAGCTTCGCAGGTCTAAACACCGGGGAGCTGTTTTTT. This chain links TRBV5-4 with TRBJ2-2, with D unclear. Per the germline V gene, CDR1 is SGHNT and CDR2 is YYREEE (reference sequence). The ends were cut back, 2 bases at V and 2 bases at J, with 10 bases in the middle. The CDR3 length is 15 residues. Using reference TRBV5-4 and TRBJ2-2 for the parts outside the CDR3, the full variable domain is ETGVTQSPTHLIKTRGQQVTLRCSSQSGHNTVSWYQQALGQGPQFIFQYYREEENGRGNFPPRFSGLQFPNYSSELNVNALELDDSALYLCASSFAGLNTGELFFGEGSRLTVL.

V usage is TRBV25-1 and J usage is TRBJ2-3; 8 bases agree with TRBD2. The length of the CDR3 is 15 residues. CDR1 and CDR2 (germline): MGHDK, SYGVNS. V lost 4 bases, J lost 5 bases, and 8 bases stayed unmatched. CDR3 sequence: CASSARGGLKDTQYF. CDR3 bases: TGTGCCAGCAGTGCTCGGGGGGGCCTTAAAGATACGCAGTATTTT.

This chain connects TRBV5-1 to TRBJ1-2; tentative D call: TRBD1 (5 bases). The CDR3 spans 16 residues. Germline V gene lookup returns CDR1 SGHRS and CDR2 YFSETQ. V lost 0 bases and J lost 3, with 15 bases in between. The CDR3 coding sequence is TGCGCCAGCAGCTTGGCCGGGCAGGGTGGATACTATGGCTACACCTTC. This codes for CASSLAGQGGYYGYTF.

There are a few counts of this clone. This rearrangement joins TRBV11-2 to TRBJ1-1, with TRBD1 matching over 7 bases. CDR3 length equals 14 residues. From germline, CDR1 is SGHAT and CDR2 FQNNGV. The V gene end was trimmed by 5 bases and the J gene end by 1 base; junction bases not matched to a gene: 4. The CDR3 coding sequence is TGTGCCAGCAGCCTTAGACAGGGGAACACTGAAGCTTTCTTT. Translated: CASSLRQGNTEAFF.

This sequence joins TRBV7-9 and TRBJ2-1; 9 bases are shared with TRBD1. Germline values: CDR1 SEHNR, CDR2 FQNEAQ (reference sequence). J was trimmed by 4 bases and V by 1 base; bases with no gene match: 2. This CDR3 is 15 amino acids long. CDR3 protein: CASSLGQGEYNEQFF. In nucleotides, the CDR3 is TGTGCCAGCAGCTTAGGACAGGGGGAATACAATGAGCAGTTCTTC.

CDR3 in DNA: TGCGCCAGCAGCTTGTGGCAGGAGGATCAGCCCCAGCATTTT. It yields the protein CASSLWQEDQPQHF. This rearrangement joins TRBV5-1 to TRBJ1-5, with D unresolved. Trimming shortened V by 1 base and J by 5 bases, and 10 bases separated the two germline ends. The CDR3 runs 14 residues. The germline V gene has CDR1 SGHRS and CDR2 YFSETQ.

This clone was seen only a few times. This sequence joins TRBV2 and TRBJ2-5, with TRBD1 identical over 7 bases. The V gene's germline CDR1 is SNHLY and CDR2 FYNNEI. The CDR3 is made up of 13 amino acids. V dropped 8 bases and J dropped 2; count of bases not matched to a gene: 5. The CDR3 loop reads CASDGQVQETQYF. The DNA for the CDR3 is TGTGCCAGCGATGGACAGGTACAAGAGACCCAGTACTTC.

Details on this clone: The junction does not match germline at one end; this may be a read error. The V and J genes are TRBV7-9 and TRBJ1-2; TRBD1 is a possible D gene (6 bases). The V gene's germline CDR1 is SEHNR and CDR2 FQNEAQ (reference sequence). The CDR3 covers 13 residues. CDR3 DNA: TGTTCCAGCAGCCAAAGACAGGACTATGGCTACACCTTC. Its protein is CSSSQRQDYGYTF. The full variable domain, in which reference TRBV7-9 and TRBJ1-2 provide the parts outside the CDR3, is DTGVSQNPRHKITKRGQNVTFRCDPISEHNRLYWYRQTLGQGPEFLTYFQNEAQLEKSRLLSDRFSAERPKGSFSTLEIQRTEQGDSAMYLCSSSQRQDYGYTFGSGTRLTVV.

V and J are TRBV14 and TRBJ2-7; D may be TRBD1 (6 bases). The CDR3 extends over 15 amino acids. Trimming shortened V by 4 bases and J by 5 bases, and 18 bases separated the two germline ends. The germline CDR1 and CDR2 sequences are SGHDN and FVKESK. The CDR3 here is CASSRAGTKINEQYF. The CDR3 DNA is TGTGCCAGCAGCCGAGCCGGGACAAAGATCAACGAGCAGTACTTC.

This clone was seen only once. The J gene is TRBJ1-4, the V gene TRBV6-5; D is unresolved. Looked up from germline, CDR1 is MNHEY and CDR2 is SVGAGI. CDR3 length: 15 amino acids. Trimming pared 4 bases from V and 2 bases from J, leaving 11 bases between. For the CDR3, the DNA is TGTGCCAGCAGTTGGAGAGGGATGACTAATGAAAAACTGTTTTTT. It codes for CASSWRGMTNEKLFF.

The V and J genes are TRBV5-5 and TRBJ2-1; 7 positions agree with TRBD2. The CDR3 length is 16 residues. Germline lookup yields CDR1 SGHKS and CDR2 YYEKEE (reference sequence). V shed 4 bases and J 4 bases; nucleotides not matched to a gene: 11. CDR3 region: CASSPPGGSWYNEQFF. CDR3 sequence (DNA): TGTGCCAGCAGCCCACCGGGCGGGAGTTGGTACAATGAGCAGTTCTTC. Supplemented by reference TRBV5-5 and TRBJ2-1, the full variable domain reads DAGVTQSPTHLIKTRGQQVTLRCSPISGHKSVSWYQQVLGQGPQFIFQYYEKEERGRGNFPDRFSARQFPNYSSELNVNALLLGDSALYLCASSPPGGSWYNEQFFGPGTRLTVL.